This T cell receptor beta chain stems from a study of human T cells and chemical hapten exposure. The CDR3 has 16 residues. Per the germline V gene, CDR1 is MDHEN and CDR2 is SYDVKM. The V segment lost 5 bases and the J segment 5 bases; nucleotides outside the gene matches: 6. TCRdb fed the RACE reads into MiXCR, producing one record per CDR3 protein. This sample has about 180,000 distinct CDR3 sequences, with around 30% found just once. Time point in this sample: pre-sensitization, week 0. The treatment denotes: therapeutic diphenylcyclopropenone sensitization with weekly scalp DPC. The TCR originated in a woman younger than 45 with alopecia areata. Some clones in this sample may be carry-over from other donors' samples. J is TRBJ1-6 and V is TRBV28; 10 nucleotides align to TRBD1. Sample: whole blood, taken in connection with sensitization to the hapten diphenylcyclopropenone (DPC). CDR3 loop: CASSIRQGANNSPLHF. DNA of the CDR3: TGTGCCAGCAGTATCAGACAGGGGGCAAATAATTCACCCCTCCACTTT.